This T cell receptor (beta chain) was sequenced during a study of control samples from healthy donors and cancer patients. The assay was immunoSEQ multiplex PCR, and TCRdb's table has in-frame clones only and misses some. Of some 170,000 clones listed, approximately 94% were seen once; the top ten hold around 15%. V was clipped by 9 bases and J by 1 base, with 21 bases between them. The CDR3 is 16 residues long. Germline CDR1 reads LNHDA; CDR2 reads SQIVND (reference sequence). The origin of this receptor is a man aged 60-69 years with colorectal cancer. The sequenced sample consisted of PBMCs. V gene TRBV19 combines with J gene TRBJ1-1, with D possibly TRBD1 on 5 matching bases. The CDR3 DNA reads TGTGCCAGCCGGGTCATACGGGGGGAGACGAACACTGAAGCTTTCTTT. Protein sequence: CASRVIRGETNTEAFF.